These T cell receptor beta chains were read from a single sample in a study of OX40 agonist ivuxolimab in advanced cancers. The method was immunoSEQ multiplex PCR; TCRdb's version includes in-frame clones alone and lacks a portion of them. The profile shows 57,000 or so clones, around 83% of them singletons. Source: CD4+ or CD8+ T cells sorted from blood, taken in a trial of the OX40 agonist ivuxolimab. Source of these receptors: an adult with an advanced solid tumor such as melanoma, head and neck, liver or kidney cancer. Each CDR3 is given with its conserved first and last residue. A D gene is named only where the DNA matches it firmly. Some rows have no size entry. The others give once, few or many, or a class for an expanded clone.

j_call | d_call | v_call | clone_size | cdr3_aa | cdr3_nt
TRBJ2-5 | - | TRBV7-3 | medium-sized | CASSLTGATQETQYF | TGTGCCAGCAGCTTAACGGGGGCCACGCAAGAGACCCAGTACTTC
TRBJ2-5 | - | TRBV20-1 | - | CSAPTARTQYF | TGCAGTGCCCCTACCGCCAGAACCCAGTACTTC
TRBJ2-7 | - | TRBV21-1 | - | CASSTVGEPTYEQYF | TGTGCCAGCAGCACTGTTGGGGAACCCACCTACGAGCAGTACTTC
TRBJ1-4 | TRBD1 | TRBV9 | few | CASSLGDSLNEKLFF | TGTGCCAGCAGTCTGGGGGACAGCCTTAATGAAAAACTGTTTTTT
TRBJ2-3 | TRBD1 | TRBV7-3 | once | CASSTGQGARDTQYF | TGTGCCAGCAGCACGGGACAGGGGGCTCGTGATACGCAGTATTTT
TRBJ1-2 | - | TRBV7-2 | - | CASSLSRGYTF | TGTGCCAGCAGCTTATCTCGTGGCTACACCTTC
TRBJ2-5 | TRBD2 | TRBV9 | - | CASSVGLGGAQETQYF | TGTGCCAGCAGCGTAGGCCTCGGGGGGGCCCAAGAGACCCAGTACTTC
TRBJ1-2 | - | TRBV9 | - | CASSGAMWGYDGYTF | TGTGCCAGCAGCGGGGCTATGTGGGGTTATGATGGCTACACCTTC
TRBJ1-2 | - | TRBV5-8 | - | CASSLWSGYTF | TGTGCCAGCAGCTTGTGGTCTGGCTACACCTTC
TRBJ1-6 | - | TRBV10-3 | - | CAIRGDGYNSPLHF | TGTGCCATCAGGGGGGACGGCTATAATTCACCCCTCCACTTT
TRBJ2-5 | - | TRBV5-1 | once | CASSLEPGDYQETQYF | TGCGCCAGCAGCTTGGAGCCAGGGGACTATCAAGAGACCCAGTACTTC